This section outlines one T cell receptor beta chain sequence together with its context. This sample stems from a study of CD8+ T cells in alopecia areata. Described treatment: oral pan-JAK inhibitor, 5-10 mg twice daily. cDNA prepared by RNA extraction and subsequent reverse transcription served as the template for sequencing. Here immunoSEQ multiplex PCR was the method, and the copy in TCRdb shows in-frame clones only, minus some. In the table there are under 350,000 clones, roughly 60% of which are singletons. Germline V gives CDR1 KGHSH, CDR2 LQKENI. V was pared by 6 bases and J by 6 bases, with 12 bases between. This CDR3 is 12 amino acids long.

This material consisted of CD4+ T cells sorted from blood, taken at week 24, from a patient treated with tofacitinib. The sequence was collected from a human donor with alopecia areata. The chain links TRBV18 to TRBJ2-7; possibly TRBD2 for D (6 bases). The CDR3 here is CASSDRGGEQYF. CDR3 sequence (DNA): TGTGCCAGCTCGGATAGGGGAGGCGAGCAGTACTTC.